This paragraph covers one TCR beta chain sequence. Participants came from 24 US areas, aged roughly 18 to 89 years. Participants reported their clinical history, and cohort assignment relied on those reports. This sample is part of a study of blood T cell repertoires in COVID-19. Study as a whole: Acute and convalescent COVID-19 samples came from the United States, Italy and Spain.

Under the authors' procedure: Reference gene primers were amplified, and this amplification served to estimate nucleated cell counts. Here immunoSEQ multiplex PCR was the method, and the copy in TCRdb shows in-frame clones only, minus some. V, J and clone size derive from that table, while D and trimming were established from the DNA sequence. Altogether about 460,000 clones are present, roughly nine tenths being singletons, with the ten largest covering 6.5% to 9.5%. Deletions cut 1 base from V and 6 bases from J, with 9 bases between. The length of the CDR3 is 14 residues. Germline lookup yields CDR1 LNHDA and CDR2 SQIVND (reference sequence).

The chain has TRBV19 and TRBJ2-2, with D unclear. Sequencing was carried out using PBMCs or T cells enriched from blood (not recorded which). The clonotype was recovered from a woman between 55 and 75 years old who had recovered from COVID-19. CDR3 region: CASSIVVAAGELFF. CDR3 nucleotides: TGTGCCAGTAGTATAGTTGTCGCGGCCGGGGAGCTGTTTTTT.